This section outlines one TCR beta chain sequence together with its context. Trimming shortened V by 3 bases and J by 0 bases, and 10 bases separated the two germline ends. CDR3 length equals 16 residues. Germline CDR1 reads SGDLS; CDR2 reads YYNGEE. This sample was taken from a study of blood T cell repertoires in COVID-19. Whole-study context: Acute and convalescent COVID-19 samples came from the United States, Italy and Spain. PBMCs, B-cell-depleted T cells, or T cells provided the cDNA or gDNA that made up the material.

Authors' methods: Counts of nucleated cells, estimated from reference gene primer amplification, were obtained. Here immunoSEQ multiplex PCR was the method, and the copy in TCRdb shows in-frame clones only, minus some. Clone size and V and J calls were adopted from that table, with D and trimming inferred from the DNA. The table includes roughly 200,000 clones, approximately 86% detected once. The sample comprised peripheral blood. The receptor was isolated from a woman in her twenties or thirties with active or convalescent COVID-19. V and J are TRBV9 and TRBJ1-6; D not resolved. The CDR3 sequence is CASSETSSSYNSPLHF. CDR3 nucleotide sequence: TGTGCCAGCAGCGAGACATCCAGCTCCTATAATTCACCCCTCCACTTT.